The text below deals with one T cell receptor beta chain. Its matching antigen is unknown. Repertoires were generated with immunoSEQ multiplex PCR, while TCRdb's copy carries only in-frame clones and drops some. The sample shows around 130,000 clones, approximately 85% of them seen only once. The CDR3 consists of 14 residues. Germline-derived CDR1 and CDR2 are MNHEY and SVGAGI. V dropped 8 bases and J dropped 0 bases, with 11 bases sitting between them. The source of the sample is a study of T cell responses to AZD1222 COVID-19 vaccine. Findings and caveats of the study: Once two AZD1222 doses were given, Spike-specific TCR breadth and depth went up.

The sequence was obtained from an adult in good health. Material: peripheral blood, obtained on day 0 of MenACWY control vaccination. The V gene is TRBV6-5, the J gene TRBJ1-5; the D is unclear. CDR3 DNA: TGTGCCAGCCTCGTGGGGAGTAGCAATCAGCCCCAGCATTTT. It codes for CASLVGSSNQPQHF.